The rows below give T cell receptor beta chains drawn from one sample of a study of cytomegalovirus exposure and HLA in healthy donors. Here immunoSEQ multiplex PCR was the method, and the copy in TCRdb shows in-frame clones only, minus some. The data contain under 150,000 clones, about 80% of them singletons. Sequencing was performed on PBMCs. All receptors come from a woman in her thirties or forties in good health and CMV-seronegative. Each CDR3 is given with its conserved first and last residue. The D gene is left open where the match is weak. Expanded clones are given a class, and other clones once, few, many or no size at all.

V,D,J,size,DNA,CDR3
TRBV5-6,-,TRBJ2-3,-,TGTGCCAGCAGCTTCCAGAATACAGATACGCAGTATTTT,CASSFQNTDTQYF
TRBV9,-,TRBJ2-3,-,TGTGCCAGCAGCGTAGCTACTGTGAAAGATACGCAGTATTTT,CASSVATVKDTQYF
TRBV11-2,-,TRBJ2-3,-,TGTGCCAGCAGCGTTAGCGGCCCAGATACGCAGTATTTT,CASSVSGPDTQYF
TRBV5-1,-,TRBJ2-7,-,TGCGCCAGCACATCCACAGGCCTTTATCGGGACGAGCAGTACTTC,CASTSTGLYRDEQYF
TRBV6-6,-,TRBJ2-7,-,TGTGCCAGCAGTTCCAACATGGGGAGCTACGAGCAGTACTTC,CASSSNMGSYEQYF
TRBV7-7,TRBD1,TRBJ2-7,few,TGTGCTAGCAGCTTGACTCAGACAGGGTTGGACGAGCAGTACTTC,CASSLTQTGLDEQYF
TRBV19,-,TRBJ1-2,-,TGTGCCAGTAGTATTGCCAGGGACTATGGCTACACCTTC,CASSIARDYGYTF
TRBV18,-,TRBJ1-4,-,TGTGCCAGCTCCCGGACAGATCGTAGGAATGAAAAACTGTTTTTT,CASSRTDRRNEKLFF
TRBV12-1,-,TRBJ2-2,-,TGTGCCAGCAGCTTTGTTTCTGGAGAAGGCACCGGGGAGCTGTTTTTT,CASSFVSGEGTGELFF
TRBV7-2,-,TRBJ1-5,-,TGTGCCAGCAGCCTCCCCCCCCAGCATTTT,CASSLPPQHF